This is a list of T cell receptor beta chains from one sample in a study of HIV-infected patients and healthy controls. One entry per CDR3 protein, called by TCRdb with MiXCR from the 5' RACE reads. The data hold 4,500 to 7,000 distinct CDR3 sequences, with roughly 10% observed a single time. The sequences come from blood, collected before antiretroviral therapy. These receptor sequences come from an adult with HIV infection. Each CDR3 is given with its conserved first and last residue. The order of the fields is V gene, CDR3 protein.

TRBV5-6	CASSWDRGNEKLFF
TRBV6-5	CASSWRGKTQYF
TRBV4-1	CASSPDSPYEQYF
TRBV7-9	CATTRQGPTDTQYF
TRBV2	CASSERPVGGRNSPLHF
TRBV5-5	CASSLAGNYGYTF
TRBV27	CASSLSAFF
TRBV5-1	CASSGETGVRYEKLFF
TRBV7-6	CASSFSTGGSGELFF
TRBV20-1	CSARDLGRNGPARNTEAFF
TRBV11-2	CASSLGGPNTEAFF
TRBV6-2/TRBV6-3	CASSLGGPYEQYF
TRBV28	CASYSERRPLHF